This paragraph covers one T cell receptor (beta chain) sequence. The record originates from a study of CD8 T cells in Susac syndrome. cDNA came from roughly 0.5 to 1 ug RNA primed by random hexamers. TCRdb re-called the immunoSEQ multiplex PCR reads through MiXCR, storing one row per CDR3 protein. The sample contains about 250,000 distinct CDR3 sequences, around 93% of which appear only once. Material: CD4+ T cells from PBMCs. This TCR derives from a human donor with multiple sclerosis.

This chain's CDR3 is CASSDGGTTRYGYTF. CDR3 bases: TGCGCCAGCAGCGATGGGGGCACCACCCGCTATGGCTACACCTTC. The chain links TRBV5-1 to TRBJ1-2; possibly TRBD1 for D (6 bases). There are 15 residues in the CDR3. The germline V gene encodes CDR1 SGHRS and CDR2 YFSETQ. The V end was cut by 4 bases, the J end by 4 bases, with 17 bases between.